This T cell receptor beta chain is from a study of human T cells and chemical hapten exposure. Whole-study context: Cases of alopecia areata, totalis or universalis occurred in a predominantly female patient group.

TCRdb reprocessed the RACE reads via MiXCR and lists one record per CDR3 protein. Of approximately 260,000 distinct CDR3 sequences listed, approximately 7.5% are singletons. Findings and limits, study-wide: Controls had significantly fewer large CDR3 similarity clusters than were formed by expanded TCRs. PT1 expanded TCR counts and patch test score correlated positively.

Regarding time point: pre-sensitization, week 0. The treatment was: therapeutic diphenylcyclopropenone sensitization with weekly scalp DPC. This clonotype occurred many times. What it recognizes is unknown. This receptor was taken from a man between 18 and 29 years old with alopecia areata. Some clones in this sample may be carry-over from other donors' samples. The specimen comprised whole blood, sampled in connection with sensitization to the hapten diphenylcyclopropenone (DPC).

The CDR3: CASSQDRGDEQYF. The CDR3, as DNA: TGCGCCAGCAGCCAAGATCGGGGAGACGAGCAGTACTTC. V and J are TRBV4-3 and TRBJ2-7, with D possibly TRBD2 on 5 matching bases. CDR3 length: 13 residues. CDR1 and CDR2 from the germline V gene are LGHNA and YSLEER. V lost 0 bases to trimming and J lost 5 bases, with 8 bases between them.